The 18 T cell receptor beta chains below all came from one sample that was sequenced in a study of T cells after yellow fever vaccination. TCRdb used MiXCR to reprocess the 5' RACE reads, holding one entry per CDR3 protein. The repertoire holds roughly 400,000 distinct CDR3 sequences, with over 15% as singletons. The sample consisted of PBMCs, taken before the yellow fever booster vaccination. These receptors were obtained from a young man who received the YFV17D yellow fever vaccine.

The V and J genes are TRBV20-1 and TRBJ1-6; 7 bases line up with TRBD1. The germline V gene encodes CDR1 DFQATT and CDR2 SNEGSKA (reference sequence). This CDR3 comprises 13 residues. V lost 4 bases to trimming and J lost 6 bases; unmatched junction nucleotides: 3. CDR3 nucleotides: TGCAGTGCTATGGGGACAGCTAATTCACCCCTCCACTTT. Its translation is CSAMGTANSPLHF.

The chain has TRBV21-1 and TRBJ2-3. TRBV21-1 is reported as a pseudogene. This CDR3 contains 17 residues. CDR3 region: CASSNALGGQSTDTQYF. The CDR3 bases are TGTGCCAGCAGCAATGCCTTAGGTGGGCAAAGCACAGATACGCAGTATTTT.

The chain has TRBV4-3 and TRBJ2-3; 9 nucleotides agree with TRBD2. Germline CDR1 and CDR2: LGHNA and YSLEER. CDR3 length equals 20 residues. Losses at the gene ends were 1 base for V and 2 bases for J; bases not matched to a gene: 16. The CDR3, as DNA: TGCGCCAGCAGCCAAGGAGGAGGCAAAACTAGCGGGCGGAACACAGATACGCAGTATTTT. This codes for CASSQGGGKTSGRNTDTQYF.

The sample holds a few counts of this clonotype. V and J are TRBV5-1 and TRBJ1-1, with no clear D. CDR1 and CDR2 from the germline V gene are SGHRS and YFSETQ. The CDR3 length is 16 residues. V shed 3 bases and J shed 3 bases, with 18 bases lying between them. This CDR3 is CASSCFVGPWDTEAFF. CDR3 sequence (DNA): TGCGCCAGCAGCTGTTTCGTCGGGCCTTGGGACACTGAAGCTTTCTTT. Supplemented by reference TRBV5-1 and TRBJ1-1, the full variable domain reads KAGVTQTPRYLIKTRGQQVTLSCSPISGHRSVSWYQQTPGQGLQFLFEYFSETQRNKGNFPGRFSGRQFSNSRSEMNVSTLELGDSALYLCASSCFVGPWDTEAFFGQGTRLTVV.

The DNA for the CDR3 is TGCAGTGCTAGAGATTGGAGCGCAGATACGCAGTATTTT. It translates to CSARDWSADTQYF. This sequence joins TRBV20-1 and TRBJ2-3, with D unresolved. Trimming stripped 0 bases from V and 4 bases from J, with 8 bases between. The CDR3 covers 13 residues. Germline V CDR1 and CDR2: DFQATT, SNEGSKA (reference sequence).

This clonotype was counted a few times. The chain joins TRBV5-4 to TRBJ1-3; TRBD1 is a possible D gene (5 bases). Trimming stripped 3 bases from V and 5 bases from J, with 18 bases between. Germline V lookup: CDR1 SGHNT, CDR2 YYREEE (reference sequence). This CDR3 is built from 16 residues. The CDR3 here is CASSYPNGGARNTIYF. The CDR3, as DNA: TGTGCCAGCAGCTACCCCAACGGGGGTGCCCGAAACACCATATATTTT.

The chain combines TRBV20-1 with TRBJ1-1; D might be TRBD1 (6 bases). This CDR3 contains 14 residues. Trimming pared 0 bases from V and 5 bases from J, leaving 13 bases between. Per germline, CDR1 DFQATT and CDR2 SNEGSKA (reference sequence). CDR3 loop: CSARDGEGGTEAFF. CDR3 DNA: TGCAGTGCTAGAGATGGAGAGGGGGGGACTGAAGCTTTCTTT.

CDR3 region: CASSQWGGLQETQYF. The CDR3 DNA follows: TGCGCCAGCAGCCAATGGGGGGGGCTCCAAGAGACCCAGTACTTC. This chain links TRBV4-3 with TRBJ2-5; possible D gene TRBD2, 7 bases. The germline CDR1 and CDR2 sequences are LGHNA and YSLEER. With 2 bases removed from V and 1 base from J, the gap between germline ends came to 11 bases. This CDR3 contains 15 residues.

This clonotype was seen more than once but under ten times. The gene calls are TRBV10-3 and TRBJ1-1; 7 nucleotides align to TRBD1. In germline, CDR1 is ENHRY, CDR2 SYGVKD. J gave up 3 bases and V 3 bases, and 4 bases lay outside the gene matches. The CDR3 extends over 14 amino acids. The CDR3 region is CAISDKGAHTEAFF. CDR3 DNA: TGTGCCATCAGTGACAAGGGGGCGCACACTGAAGCTTTCTTT.

This clonotype has more than one count but fewer than ten. The rearrangement joins TRBV7-2 to TRBJ1-2; no firm D call. This CDR3 is built from 15 residues. Trimming shortened V by 1 base and J by 4 bases, and 13 bases separated the two germline ends. Germline values: CDR1 SGHTA, CDR2 FQGNSA. CDR3 coding DNA: TGTGCCAGCAGCTTAGAGTCCGGACCCAGCTATGGCTACACCTTC. It specifies CASSLESGPSYGYTF.

The chain uses TRBV7-2 and TRBJ2-1; weak D call: TRBD2 (5 bases). CDR3 length equals 15 residues. Germline V CDR1 and CDR2: SGHTA, FQGNSA. With 5 bases removed from V and 7 bases from J, the gap between germline ends came to 18 bases. CDR3 nucleotides: TGTGCCAGCAGCCCGAGGGTACAGTCTCGGAATGAGCAGTTCTTC. Translation: CASSPRVQSRNEQFF.

The table lists this clonotype with a few counts. CDR3 sequence: CSATPPGQGLNRRSNEQFF. In nucleotides, the CDR3 is TGCAGTGCCACACCACCGGGACAGGGGTTAAATAGGCGATCCAATGAGCAGTTCTTC. This chain connects TRBV20-1 to TRBJ2-1; TRBD1 aligns across 10 bases. There are 19 residues in the CDR3. Germline V CDR1 and CDR2: DFQATT, SNEGSKA (reference sequence). The trim removed 6 bases at V and 6 bases at J, leaving 23 bases unmatched.

V and J are TRBV4-1 and TRBJ1-2, with a weak D call TRBD1 (5 bases). This CDR3 contains 18 residues. V lost 0 bases and J 0 bases, leaving 17 bases between the germline ends. Per the germline V gene, CDR1 is MGHRA and CDR2 is YSYEKL. CDR3 in amino acids: CASSQDLRPGLTNYGYTF. In DNA, the CDR3 is TGCGCCAGCAGCCAAGATCTCCGCCCGGGACTGACTAACTATGGCTACACCTTC.

The V call is TRBV5-1, the J call TRBJ2-2; D is perhaps TRBD1 (6 bases). With 4 bases removed from V and 4 bases from J, the gap between germline ends came to 17 bases. From germline, CDR1 is SGHRS and CDR2 YFSETQ. This CDR3 has 16 amino acids. In DNA, the CDR3 is TGCGCCAGCAGCACCCGTACAGGGACGAGCACCGGGGAGCTGTTTTTT. Encoded protein: CASSTRTGTSTGELFF.

This clonotype was detected a few times. The rearrangement links TRBV25-1 to TRBJ1-3; TRBD1 matches at 10 bases. The V gene end was trimmed by 6 bases and the J gene end by 4 bases; junction bases not matched to a gene: 3. CDR1 is MGHDK, CDR2 SYGVNS, per germline. This CDR3 region has 14 residues. The CDR3 DNA is TGTGCCAGCAGAGGGACAGGGGTGGGAAACACCATATATTTT. It is translated as CASRGTGVGNTIYF.

The chain has TRBV11-2 and TRBJ2-1; D not certain. Trimming removed 5 bases from V and 9 bases from J, with 14 bases in between. The germline CDR1 and CDR2 sequences are SGHAT and FQNNGV. This CDR3 has 13 residues. CDR3 region: CASSPPLAREQFF. The CDR3 DNA sequence: TGTGCCAGCAGCCCACCCCTTGCCCGTGAGCAGTTCTTC.

The V call is TRBV7-8, the J call TRBJ2-5, with TRBD2 identical over 7 bases. V trimming: 5 bases; J trimming: 0 bases; junction bases outside the gene matches: 9. This CDR3 comprises 16 residues. The germline V gene encodes CDR1 SGHVS and CDR2 FQNEAQ. The CDR3 is CASSPRTRPYQETQYF. For the CDR3, the DNA is TGTGCCAGCAGCCCAAGGACTAGACCGTACCAAGAGACCCAGTACTTC. The entire variable domain, with the rest obtained from reference TRBV7-8 and TRBJ2-5, is as follows: GAGVSQSPRYKVAKRGQDVALRCDPISGHVSLFWYQQALGQGPEFLTYFQNEAQLDKSGLPSDRFFAERPEGSVSTLKIQRTQQEDSAVYLCASSPRTRPYQETQYFGPGTRLLVL.

This clonotype was found many times. The chain joins TRBV18 to TRBJ2-2; no clear D gene. The CDR3 consists of 15 residues. Germline V gives CDR1 KGHSH, CDR2 LQKENI. The V end was cut by 2 bases, the J end by 2 bases, with 9 bases between. CDR3 in DNA: TGTGCCAGCTCACCAGATCTTGGCAACACCGGGGAGCTGTTTTTT. It codes for CASSPDLGNTGELFF.